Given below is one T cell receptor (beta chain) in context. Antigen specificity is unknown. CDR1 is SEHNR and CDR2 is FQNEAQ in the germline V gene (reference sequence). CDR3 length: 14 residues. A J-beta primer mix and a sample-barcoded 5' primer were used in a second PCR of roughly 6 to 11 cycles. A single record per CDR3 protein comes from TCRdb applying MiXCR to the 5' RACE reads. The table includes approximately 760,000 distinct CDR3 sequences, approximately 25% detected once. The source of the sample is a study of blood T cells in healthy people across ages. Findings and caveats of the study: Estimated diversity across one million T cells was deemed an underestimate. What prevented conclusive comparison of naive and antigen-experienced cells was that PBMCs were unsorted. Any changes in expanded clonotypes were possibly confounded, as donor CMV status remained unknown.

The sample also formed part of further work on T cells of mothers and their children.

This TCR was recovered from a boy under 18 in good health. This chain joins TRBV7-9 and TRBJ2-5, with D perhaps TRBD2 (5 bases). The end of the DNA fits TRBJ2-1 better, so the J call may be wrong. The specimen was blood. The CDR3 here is CASSSFEGYNEQFF. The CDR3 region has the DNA TGTGCCAGCAGCTCCTTTGAGGGATACAATGAGCAGTTCTTC.